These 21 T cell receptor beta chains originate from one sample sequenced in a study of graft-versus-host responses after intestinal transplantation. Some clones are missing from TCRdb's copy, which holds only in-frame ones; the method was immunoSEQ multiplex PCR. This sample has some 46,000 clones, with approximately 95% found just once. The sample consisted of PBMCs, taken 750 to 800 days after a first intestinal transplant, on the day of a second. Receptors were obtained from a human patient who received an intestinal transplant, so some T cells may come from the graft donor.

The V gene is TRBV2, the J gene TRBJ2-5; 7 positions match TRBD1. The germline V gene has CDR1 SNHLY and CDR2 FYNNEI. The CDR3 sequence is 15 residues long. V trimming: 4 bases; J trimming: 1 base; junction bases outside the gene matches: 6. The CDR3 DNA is TGTGCCAGCAGTGGGGCGACAGGGACCCAAGAGACCCAGTACTTC. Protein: CASSGATGTQETQYF. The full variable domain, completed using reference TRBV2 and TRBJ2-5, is EPEVTQTPSHQVTQMGQEVILRCVPISNHLYFYWYRQILGQKVEFLVSFYNNEISEKSEIFDDQFSVERPDGSNFTLKIRSTKLEDSAMYFCASSGATGTQETQYFGPGTRLLVL.

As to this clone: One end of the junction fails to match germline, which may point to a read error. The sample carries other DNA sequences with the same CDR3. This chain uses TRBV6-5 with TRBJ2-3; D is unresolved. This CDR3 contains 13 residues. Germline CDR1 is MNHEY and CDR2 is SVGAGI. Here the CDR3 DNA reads TGTGCCAGCAGCTACTCTAGCACAGATACGCAGTATTTT. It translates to CASSYSSTDTQYF.

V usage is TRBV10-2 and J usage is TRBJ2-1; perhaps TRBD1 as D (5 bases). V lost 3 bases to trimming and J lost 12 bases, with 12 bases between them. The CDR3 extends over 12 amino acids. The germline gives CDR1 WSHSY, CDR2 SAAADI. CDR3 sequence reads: CASSDQGMGQFF. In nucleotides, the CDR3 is TGCGCCAGCAGTGACCAGGGAATGGGGCAGTTCTTC.

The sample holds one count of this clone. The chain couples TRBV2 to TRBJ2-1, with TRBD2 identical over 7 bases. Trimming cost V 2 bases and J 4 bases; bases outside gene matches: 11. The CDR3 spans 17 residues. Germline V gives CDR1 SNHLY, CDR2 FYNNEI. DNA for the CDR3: TGTGCCAGCAGTGAAAGCCGGCTCGGGGGGAGTTACAATGAGCAGTTCTTC. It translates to CASSESRLGGSYNEQFF.

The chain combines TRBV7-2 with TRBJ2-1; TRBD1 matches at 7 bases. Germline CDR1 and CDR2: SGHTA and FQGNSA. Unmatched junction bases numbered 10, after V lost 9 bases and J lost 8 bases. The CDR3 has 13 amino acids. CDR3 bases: TGTGCCAGGCCAGACAGGGCGGTAGATGAGCAGTTCTTC. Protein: CARPDRAVDEQFF.

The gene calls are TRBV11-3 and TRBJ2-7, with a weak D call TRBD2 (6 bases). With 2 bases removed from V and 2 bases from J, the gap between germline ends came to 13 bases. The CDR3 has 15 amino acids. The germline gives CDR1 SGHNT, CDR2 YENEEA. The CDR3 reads CASSLSSGAPYEQYF. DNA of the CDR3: TGTGCCAGCAGCTTATCGTCGGGAGCGCCCTACGAGCAGTACTTC. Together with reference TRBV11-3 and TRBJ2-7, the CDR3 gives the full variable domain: EAGVVQSPRYKIIEKKQPVAFWCNPISGHNTLYWYLQNLGQGPELLIRYENEEAVDDSQLPKDRFSAERLKGVDSTLKIQPAELGDSAVYLCASSLSSGAPYEQYFGPGTRLTVT.

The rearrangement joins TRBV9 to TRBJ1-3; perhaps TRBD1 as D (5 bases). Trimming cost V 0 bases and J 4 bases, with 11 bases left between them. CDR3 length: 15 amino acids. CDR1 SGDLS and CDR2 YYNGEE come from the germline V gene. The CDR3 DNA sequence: TGTGCCAGCAGCGTAGGGAAAGGGGCAGGAAACACCATATATTTT. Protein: CASSVGKGAGNTIYF.

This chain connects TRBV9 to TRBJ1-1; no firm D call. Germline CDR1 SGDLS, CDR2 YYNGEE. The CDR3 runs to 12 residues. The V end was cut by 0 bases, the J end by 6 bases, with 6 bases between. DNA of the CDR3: TGTGCCAGCAGCGTAGCCAATGCTGAAGCTTTCTTT. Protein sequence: CASSVANAEAFF.

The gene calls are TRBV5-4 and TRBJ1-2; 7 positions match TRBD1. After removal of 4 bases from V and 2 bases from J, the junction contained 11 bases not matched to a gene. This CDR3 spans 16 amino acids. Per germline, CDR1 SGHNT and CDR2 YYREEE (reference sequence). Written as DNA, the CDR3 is TGTGCCAGCAGCGGGCGACAGGGACCCGAAAACTATGGCTACACCTTC. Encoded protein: CASSGRQGPENYGYTF.

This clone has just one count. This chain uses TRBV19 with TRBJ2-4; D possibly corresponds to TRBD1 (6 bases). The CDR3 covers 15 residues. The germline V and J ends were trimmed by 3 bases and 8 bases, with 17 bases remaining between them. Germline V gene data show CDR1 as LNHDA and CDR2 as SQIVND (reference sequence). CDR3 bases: TGTGCCAGTAGTATTCAGGGGACATCTCGGGACATTCAGTACTTC. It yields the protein CASSIQGTSRDIQYF.

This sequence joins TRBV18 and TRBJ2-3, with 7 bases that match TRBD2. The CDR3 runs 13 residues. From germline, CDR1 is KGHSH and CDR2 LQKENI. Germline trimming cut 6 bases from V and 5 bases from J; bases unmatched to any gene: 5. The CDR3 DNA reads TGTGCCAGCTCCCGGGCGGGGGTAGATACGCAGTATTTT. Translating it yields CASSRAGVDTQYF.

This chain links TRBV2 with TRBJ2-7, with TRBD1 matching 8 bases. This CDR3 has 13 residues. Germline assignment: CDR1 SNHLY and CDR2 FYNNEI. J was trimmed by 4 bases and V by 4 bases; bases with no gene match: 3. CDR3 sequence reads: CASSAQGAYEQYF. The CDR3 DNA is TGTGCCAGCAGTGCCCAGGGGGCGTACGAGCAGTACTTC.

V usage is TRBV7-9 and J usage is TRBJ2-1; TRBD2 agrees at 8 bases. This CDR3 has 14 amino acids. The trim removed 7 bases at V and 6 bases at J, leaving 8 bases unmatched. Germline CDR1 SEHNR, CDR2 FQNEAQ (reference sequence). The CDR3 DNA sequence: TGTGCCAGCAACCCGTCCGGGACTAGCAATGAGCAGTTCTTC. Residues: CASNPSGTSNEQFF.

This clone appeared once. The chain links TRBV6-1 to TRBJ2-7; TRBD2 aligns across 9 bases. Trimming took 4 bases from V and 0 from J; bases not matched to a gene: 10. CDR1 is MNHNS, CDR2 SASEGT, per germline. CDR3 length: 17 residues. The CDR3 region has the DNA TGTGCCAGCAGTGGGCCGGGACTAGCAGCAATCTCCTACGAGCAGTACTTC. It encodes CASSGPGLAAISYEQYF.

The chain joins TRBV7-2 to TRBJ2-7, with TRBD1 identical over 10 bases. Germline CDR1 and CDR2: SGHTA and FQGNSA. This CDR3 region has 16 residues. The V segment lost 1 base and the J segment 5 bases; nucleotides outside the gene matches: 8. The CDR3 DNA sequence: TGTGCCAGCAGCTTAGTGAGTGGGACAGGGGCCCACGAGCAGTACTTC. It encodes CASSLVSGTGAHEQYF.

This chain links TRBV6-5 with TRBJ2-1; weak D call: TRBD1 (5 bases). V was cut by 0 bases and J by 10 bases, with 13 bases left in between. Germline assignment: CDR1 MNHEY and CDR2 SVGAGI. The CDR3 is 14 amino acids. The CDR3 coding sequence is TGTGCCAGCAGTTACTCGCCAGGGATAAGGGAGCAGTTCTTC. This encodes CASSYSPGIREQFF.

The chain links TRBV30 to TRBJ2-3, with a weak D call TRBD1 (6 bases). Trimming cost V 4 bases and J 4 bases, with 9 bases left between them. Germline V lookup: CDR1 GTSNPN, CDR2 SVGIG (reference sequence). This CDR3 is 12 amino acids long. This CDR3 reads CAWTQGPDTQYF. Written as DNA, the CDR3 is TGTGCCTGGACTCAGGGGCCAGATACGCAGTATTTT.

CDR3 sequence (DNA): TGTGCCAGCAGGGCGGACGGGTGGGAGACCCAGTACTTC. It translates to CASRADGWETQYF. The genes are TRBV6-5 and TRBJ2-5; D ambiguous. Trimming stripped 6 bases from V and 5 bases from J, with 13 bases between. From germline, CDR1 is MNHEY and CDR2 SVGAGI. This CDR3 is built from 13 residues.

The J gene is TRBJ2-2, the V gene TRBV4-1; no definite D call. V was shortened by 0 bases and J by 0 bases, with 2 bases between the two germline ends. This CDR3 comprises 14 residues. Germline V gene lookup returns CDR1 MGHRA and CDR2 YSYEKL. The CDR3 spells CASSQEPNTGELFF. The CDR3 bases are TGCGCCAGCAGCCAAGAACCGAACACCGGGGAGCTGTTTTTT.

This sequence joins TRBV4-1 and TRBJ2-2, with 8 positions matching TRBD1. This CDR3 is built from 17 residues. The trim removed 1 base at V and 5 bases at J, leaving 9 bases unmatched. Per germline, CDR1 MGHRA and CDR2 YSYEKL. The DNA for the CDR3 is TGCGCCAGCAGCCAAGTCCTAGGGACAGGAGAAACCGGGGAGCTGTTTTTT. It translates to CASSQVLGTGETGELFF.

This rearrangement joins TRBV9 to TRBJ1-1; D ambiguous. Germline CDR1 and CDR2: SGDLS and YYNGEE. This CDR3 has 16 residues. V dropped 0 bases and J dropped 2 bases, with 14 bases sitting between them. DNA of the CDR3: TGTGCCAGCAGCGTAGCTGCAGCGAATGACAACACTGAAGCTTTCTTT. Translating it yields CASSVAAANDNTEAFF.